These 20 T cell receptor beta chains originate from one sample sequenced in a study of technical replicates of blood from a handful of donors. Repertoires were generated with immunoSEQ multiplex PCR, while TCRdb's copy carries only in-frame clones and drops some. The table lists 45,000 to 60,000 clones, roughly 90% of them singletons. The sample comprised PBMCs. These receptors were collected from a human donor in good health. Some clones in this sample may be carry-over from other donors' samples.

The chain employs TRBV6-5 and TRBJ1-2; TRBD1 is a possible D gene (5 bases). The germline CDR1 and CDR2 sequences are MNHEY and SVGAGI. V lost 10 bases to trimming and J lost 3 bases, with 18 bases between them. The CDR3 has 14 residues. CDR3 in DNA: TGTGCCATTGGGAGGGGCCGGAATGACTATGGCTACACCTTC. Protein: CAIGRGRNDYGYTF.

The rearrangement joins TRBV7-2 to TRBJ1-2; 7 nucleotides match TRBD1. CDR1 and CDR2 from the germline V gene are SGHTA and FQGNSA. J was trimmed by 4 bases and V by 6 bases; bases with no gene match: 2. CDR3 length equals 12 residues. The CDR3 sequence is CASRGTVYGYTF. CDR3 nucleotides: TGTGCCAGCAGGGGGACAGTCTATGGCTACACCTTC.

This clone was recorded only once. This chain links TRBV4-3 with TRBJ2-2; TRBD2 aligns across 8 bases. J lost 4 bases, V lost 3 bases, and 4 bases had no gene match. Looked up from germline, CDR1 is LGHNA and CDR2 is YSLEER. This CDR3 spans 15 amino acids. CDR3 in amino acids: CASSHRRGGTGELFF. CDR3 nucleotides: TGCGCCAGCAGCCACCGCCGGGGGGGCACCGGGGAGCTGTTTTTT.

The V call is TRBV7-2, the J call TRBJ2-1; TRBD2 aligns across 11 bases. Per the germline V gene, CDR1 is SGHTA and CDR2 is FQGNSA. This CDR3 contains 15 residues. Trimming took 5 bases from V and 8 from J; bases not matched to a gene: 8. This CDR3 reads CASSRTSGRSYEQFF. The CDR3 DNA reads TGTGCCAGCAGCCGAACTAGCGGGAGATCTTATGAGCAGTTCTTC.

The rearrangement links TRBV10-3 to TRBJ2-1; D is possibly TRBD2 (5 bases). V lost 6 bases, J lost 5 bases, and 11 bases lay in between. Looked up from germline, CDR1 is ENHRY and CDR2 is SYGVKD. There are 13 residues in the CDR3. CDR3 amino acids: CAIRGDGHNEQFF. CDR3 sequence (DNA): TGTGCCATCAGGGGAGACGGGCACAATGAGCAGTTCTTC.

The table lists this clone with a count of one. The chain joins TRBV9 to TRBJ2-1; 8 bases line up with TRBD2. Germline lookup yields CDR1 SGDLS and CDR2 YYNGEE. The CDR3 is made up of 15 amino acids. The V and J ends lost 3 bases and 7 bases, in that order; junction bases with no gene match: 9. CDR3 sequence reads: CASSETSASWNEQFF. The CDR3 DNA reads as TGTGCCAGCAGCGAGACTAGCGCTTCTTGGAATGAGCAGTTCTTC. Full variable domain (missing parts from reference TRBV9 and TRBJ2-1): DSGVTQTPKHLITATGQRVTLRCSPRSGDLSVYWYQQSLDQGLQFLIQYYNGEERAKGNILERFSAQQFPDLHSELNLSSLELGDSALYFCASSETSASWNEQFFGPGTRLTVL.

The chain uses TRBV6-6 and TRBJ2-1; 7 bases match TRBD2. Germline V gene sequence: CDR1 MNHNY, CDR2 SVGAGI (reference sequence). The CDR3 has 15 amino acids. V was pared by 6 bases and J by 6 bases, with 11 bases of the junction left unmatched. The CDR3 reads CASSLGLAAFNEQFF. CDR3 nucleotides: TGTGCCAGCAGCCTGGGGCTAGCGGCCTTCAATGAGCAGTTCTTC.

V is TRBV4-3 and J is TRBJ1-6; D is unresolved. The CDR3 runs 13 residues. V was shortened by 0 bases and J by 7 bases, with 4 bases between the two germline ends. CDR1 and CDR2 (germline): LGHNA, YSLEER. This CDR3 is CASSQERNSPLHF. DNA of the CDR3: TGCGCCAGCAGCCAAGAACGGAATTCACCCCTCCACTTT.

The chain joins TRBV6-5 to TRBJ2-1, with a possible D match to TRBD2 (6 bases). The germline gives CDR1 MNHEY, CDR2 SVGAGI. CDR3 length equals 14 residues. The V end lost 2 bases, the J end lost 14 bases, and 19 bases lay between the germline ends. CDR3 amino acids: CASSYTPGDSKKFF. CDR3 nucleotide sequence: TGTGCCAGCAGTTACACTCCGGGAGACAGTAAAAAGTTCTTC.

The chain carries TRBV6-5 and TRBJ1-6; 10 nucleotides agree with TRBD1. The CDR3 is made up of 15 amino acids. CDR1 is MNHEY and CDR2 is SVGAGI in the germline V gene. With V trimmed by 2 bases and J by 6 bases, 1 base remained unmatched. CDR3 in amino acids: CASSYGDRGNSPLHF. The CDR3 region has the DNA TGTGCCAGCAGTTACGGGGACAGGGGTAATTCACCCCTCCACTTT.

The rearrangement uses TRBV18 and TRBJ1-3; a possible D gene is TRBD1 (6 bases). This CDR3 spans 15 amino acids. Germline-derived CDR1 and CDR2 are KGHSH and LQKENI. V was shortened by 5 bases and J by 0 bases, with 11 bases between the two germline ends. The CDR3 DNA follows: TGTGCCAGCTCAGAACGAGGGGGCTCTGGAAACACCATATATTTT. This codes for CASSERGGSGNTIYF.

The chain is built from TRBV7-2 and TRBJ1-2, with 7 positions matching TRBD1. The CDR3 extends over 16 amino acids. Trimming cost V 5 bases and J 4 bases; bases outside gene matches: 13. Looked up from germline, CDR1 is SGHTA and CDR2 is FQGNSA. The CDR3 spells CASSPGGSGWGYGYTF. The CDR3 DNA reads as TGTGCCAGCAGCCCAGGGGGGTCGGGTTGGGGCTATGGCTACACCTTC. Complete variable domain (other parts from reference TRBV7-2 and TRBJ1-2): GAGVSQSPSNKVTEKGKDVELRCDPISGHTALYWYRQSLGQGLEFLIYFQGNSAPDKSGLPSDRFSAERTGGSVSTLTIQRTQQEDSAVYLCASSPGGSGWGYGYTFGSGTRLTVV.

The rearrangement links TRBV14 to TRBJ1-1; the D gene is possibly TRBD1 (6 bases). V was clipped by 4 bases and J by 8 bases, with 23 bases between them. Germline V lookup: CDR1 SGHDN, CDR2 FVKESK. CDR3 length: 16 amino acids. CDR3 nucleotide sequence: TGTGCCAGCAGCCTCAGCCTCTCCCAGGGGCGTGTAGAAGCTTTCTTT. Residues: CASSLSLSQGRVEAFF.

This rearrangement joins TRBV27 to TRBJ2-7; TRBD1 might be the D (6 bases). Trimming cost V 5 bases and J 2 bases, with 13 bases left between them. This CDR3 has 14 amino acids. CDR1 MNHEY and CDR2 SMNVEV come from the germline V gene (reference sequence). Here the CDR3 reads CASSPRTAPYEQYF. The CDR3 DNA reads as TGTGCCAGCAGTCCAAGGACAGCCCCCTACGAGCAGTACTTC.

The DNA of the CDR3 is TGTGCCAGCTCGACAGGGCTCAACACCGGGGAGCTGTTTTTT. Translating gives CASSTGLNTGELFF. The V call is TRBV19, the J call TRBJ2-2, with 7 bases matching TRBD1. Germline assignment: CDR1 LNHDA and CDR2 SQIVND (reference sequence). The CDR3 totals 14 residues. The V gene end was trimmed by 9 bases and the J gene end by 2 bases; junction bases not matched to a gene: 6.

V and J are TRBV7-2 and TRBJ1-5, with no clear D. Trimming cost V 6 bases and J 5 bases, with 14 bases left between them. The CDR3 runs 14 residues. Germline V gene sequence: CDR1 SGHTA, CDR2 FQGNSA. The CDR3 coding sequence is TGTGCCAGCAGTCCTCGACGGGGTGATCAGCCCCAGCATTTT. This encodes CASSPRRGDQPQHF.

This clone was seen a single time. V usage is TRBV19 and J usage is TRBJ1-3, with TRBD1 matching 7 bases. The CDR3 runs to 13 residues. Germline V gene sequence: CDR1 LNHDA, CDR2 SQIVND (reference sequence). J lost 9 bases, V lost 8 bases, and 10 bases had no gene match. The CDR3 protein is CASQGDSGTTIYF. The CDR3 DNA reads TGTGCCAGTCAAGGGGACAGTGGGACCACCATATATTTT.

DNA of the CDR3: TGTGCCAGCAGCCCCAAATTTAGGTTACAGTCCACCGGGGAGCTGTTTTTT. Residues: CASSPKFRLQSTGELFF. V and J are TRBV7-9 and TRBJ2-2; unclear D gene. CDR1 is SEHNR, CDR2 FQNEAQ, per germline (reference sequence). V lost 5 bases, J lost 4 bases, and 20 bases lay in between. The CDR3 runs to 17 residues.

This chain uses TRBV11-3 with TRBJ2-1; tentatively, D is TRBD2 (5 bases). This CDR3 contains 17 residues. V lost 1 base, J lost 0 bases, and 13 bases lay in between. Per the germline V gene, CDR1 is SGHNT and CDR2 is YENEEA. DNA of the CDR3: TGTGCCAGCAGCTTAGGGGCGGGTCCGAGCTCCTACAATGAGCAGTTCTTC. Amino acids: CASSLGAGPSSYNEQFF.

This chain joins TRBV15 and TRBJ1-5; possible D gene TRBD1, 5 bases. CDR1 LNHNV and CDR2 YYDKDF come from the germline V gene (reference sequence). CDR3 length: 15 amino acids. Trimming stripped 0 bases from V and 3 bases from J, with 9 bases between. As DNA, the CDR3 is TGTGCCACCAGCAGAGATCGGGGGATCAATCAGCCCCAGCATTTT. Protein sequence: CATSRDRGINQPQHF.